This T cell receptor (beta chain) was retrieved from a study of blood T cell repertoires in COVID-19. Study as a whole: Whether acute or convalescent, the COVID-19 samples came from the United States, Italy and Spain.

Germline CDR1 is MNHEY and CDR2 is SMNVEV (reference sequence). V was trimmed by 3 bases and J by 6 bases, leaving 3 bases between them. The CDR3 contains 12 residues. Assay: immunoSEQ multiplex PCR; the TCRdb copy retains only in-frame clones and omits some. This table has about 53,000 clones, approximately 82% appearing once. This receptor was taken from a human donor in a cohort sampled during active COVID-19. The rearrangement uses TRBV27 and TRBJ1-6; no definite D call. The sample consisted of peripheral blood. This CDR3 is CASSFVNSPLHF. CDR3 sequence (DNA): TGTGCCAGCAGTTTCGTTAATTCACCCCTCCACTTT.